This TCR beta chain was recovered during a study of blood T cells in healthy people across ages (dated by TCRdb to the mid-2010s). Study-level background: In model experiments, template switching captured about one uniquely barcoded TCR beta cDNA molecule for every two T cells. Using the same blood draw, the study looked at two additional independent replicas of 1 million unique cDNA reads for two donors, one aged 18 to 30 and the other aged 80 or older. To avoid experimental bias, donors of different ages were spread randomly across the sequencing lanes. Age-related changes in TCR beta repertoire diversity were measured in the study by deep sequencing normalized with unique cDNA molecular identifiers. The donors were divided into four age groups: young (average roughly 15 years), middle-aged (about 41), aged (approximately 62) and long-lived (about 90).

Concerning this clonotype itself: Its antigen specificity is not known. No base-level quality is on record; no much larger clone is a single base apart.

Libraries were built with 5' RACE. Reads for this sample came from an Illumina HiSeq 2500. A second roughly 6 to 12 cycle PCR used a sample-barcoded 5' primer and a J-beta primer mix. A template-switch 5' adaptor carrying 12 random nucleotides introduced a unique molecular identifier onto each TCR beta cDNA molecule. Each sample yielded at least 2.5 million CDR3-containing paired-end reads. All of the RNA was converted into first-strand cDNA using the Mint cDNA synthesis kit, with a TRBC-specific oligonucleotide serving as the primer. Following uracil-DNA glycosylase treatment, all cDNA underwent a first 18-cycle PCR with the universal primers M1SS and BC2_uni_R. As for how the authors treated the data: For normalization, 1 million high-quality reads were randomly selected from each sample, with every read carrying a distinct molecular identifier. Reads sharing molecular identifiers were discarded rather than binned into consensus sequences. CDR3 identification, clonotype clustering and error correction used MiTCR with a Q25 quality threshold and the strictest error-elimination algorithm. A nonparametric unseen species model with Euler transformation was used to estimate a lower bound on total TCR beta diversity. TCRdb trimmed public reads at Q25 via fastp, called clones via MiXCR and kept in-frame beta chains. A single entry per CDR3 protein holds the most common genes and DNA from its merged rows. TCRdb, rather than the study authors, made the V and J calls. Present in this sample are hundreds of thousands of distinct CDR3 sequences, roughly 60% of which were seen just once. The top ten constitute 22% of the sample.

Systemically healthy Caucasian individuals from Russia, approximately 39 in total and aged roughly 6 to 95 years, were included as donors. Each donor gave approximately 9.3 milliliters of peripheral blood, collected into EDTA-treated Vacutainer tubes. Ficoll-Paque density-gradient centrifugation was used to isolate PBMCs, with at least 6.5 million obtained per sample. Trizol reagent was used to extract total RNA from PBMCs, with at least 6 micrograms per sample. The percentages of naive CD45RAhigh/CD27high T cells were determined by flow cytometry on a PBMC aliquot from every donor. Including cysteine and phenylalanine, the CDR3 has 18 amino acids. Here the CDR3 DNA is all that survives: 54 bases in frame from base 1. V is trimmed back by 3 bases and J by 2 bases, and the junction contains 10 bases that no gene match accounts for. For CDR1 and CDR2, the germline V gene lists MNHNS and SASEGT. The full study reports these points: Compared with the aged group, the long-lived group had more naive CD4+ T cells, fewer expanded clones and increased TCR diversity, suggesting age selection. A strong correlation was found between observed TCR beta diversity and the percentage of naive T cells measured by flow cytometry. The CMV infection status of donors was not known, potentially confounding age-related changes in expanded clonotypes. Estimates of total diversity from one million sequenced T cells were regarded as lower bounds and underestimates. Observed TCR beta diversity per million T cells fell roughly linearly with age, and a significant reduction was already apparent by age roughly 40. Bulk unsorted PBMC profiling prevented conclusive comparison of naive and antigen-experienced compartments.

The receptor was isolated from a man under 40 in good health. The rearranged segments are TRBV6-1 and TRBJ2-2; 9 middle bases align to TRBD1. Sequenced: blood. CDR3 sequence: CASSDPPGQGFNTGELFF. The DNA is TGTGCCAGCAGTGACCCCCCGGGACAGGGATTCAACACCGGGGAGCTGTTTTTT.